These 8 T cell receptor beta chains originate from one sample sequenced in a study of blood T cells in healthy people across ages. Then a second PCR, running about 6 to 11 cycles, was carried out with a sample-barcoded 5' primer and a J-beta primer mix. TCRdb fed the 5' RACE reads into MiXCR, producing one record per CDR3 protein. The data show 450,000 to 650,000 distinct CDR3 sequences, nearly 25% seen once. The same data also contributed to another study, on T cells of mothers and their children.

The sequenced sample was blood. The receptors were gathered from a boy aged 10-17 years in good health.

J is TRBJ2-1 and V is TRBV7-9, with D tentatively TRBD2 (6 bases). This CDR3 has 17 residues. Per germline, CDR1 SEHNR and CDR2 FQNEAQ (reference sequence). V was clipped by 0 bases and J by 8 bases, with 20 bases between them. The CDR3: CASSLAVAVGGNDEQFF. For the CDR3, the DNA is TGTGCCAGCAGCTTAGCGGTGGCCGTGGGGGGAAACGATGAGCAGTTCTTC.

This clonotype occurred a few times. This chain joins TRBV7-2 and TRBJ2-5; 10 positions match TRBD2. With V trimmed by 1 base and J by 4 bases, 6 bases remained unmatched. CDR1 and CDR2 (germline): SGHTA, FQGNSA. CDR3 size: 16 residues. CDR3: CASSLEKGLARETQYF. CDR3 in DNA: TGTGCCAGCAGCTTAGAGAAGGGACTAGCGCGAGAGACCCAGTACTTC.

The V call is TRBV4-3, the J call TRBJ2-7, with 8 bases identical to TRBD2. In germline, CDR1 is LGHNA, CDR2 YSLEER. With V trimmed by 0 bases and J by 0 bases, 4 bases remained unmatched. The CDR3 consists of 16 residues. The chain's CDR3 is CASSQDAGGVSYEQYF. DNA of the CDR3: TGCGCCAGCAGCCAAGATGCGGGGGGCGTCTCCTACGAGCAGTACTTC.

In its sample, this clonotype was seen many times. The chain is built from TRBV7-2 and TRBJ2-7, with 9 bases lining up with TRBD2. Germline CDR1 reads SGHTA; CDR2 reads FQGNSA. There are 14 residues in the CDR3. The J segment lost 3 bases and the V segment lost 5 bases, leaving 5 bases of the junction unmatched. CDR3 in DNA: TGTGCCAGCAGCCCCATAGCGGGAGTCTACGAGCAGTACTTC. Translation: CASSPIAGVYEQYF.

The chain combines TRBV9 with TRBJ1-1; no firm D call. The CDR3 consists of 14 residues. The V end was cut by 3 bases, the J end by 3 bases, with 12 bases between. Germline CDR1 reads SGDLS; CDR2 reads YYNGEE. Here the CDR3 reads CASSAPTPDTEAFF. CDR3 nucleotides: TGTGCCAGCAGCGCCCCGACCCCCGACACTGAAGCTTTCTTT.

The chain joins TRBV4-3 to TRBJ2-1, with D tentatively TRBD1 (6 bases). The V end lost 3 bases, the J end lost 14 bases, and 17 bases lay between the germline ends. The CDR3 sequence is 13 residues long. Germline CDR1 reads LGHNA; CDR2 reads YSLEER. This CDR3 reads CASSQFQGNIEFF. The DNA for the CDR3 is TGCGCCAGCAGCCAGTTCCAGGGGAATATTGAGTTCTTC.

This clonotype was counted only a few times. J is TRBJ2-1 and V is TRBV9, with a tentative D call TRBD2 (6 bases). V lost 1 base and J 6 bases, leaving 14 bases between the germline ends. Germline V gene data show CDR1 as SGDLS and CDR2 as YYNGEE. The CDR3 length is 15 residues. In DNA, the CDR3 is TGTGCCAGCAGCGTATTTAGCGGAGGGGCCAATGAGCAGTTCTTC. Protein sequence: CASSVFSGGANEQFF. The whole variable domain, filled in from reference TRBV9 and TRBJ2-1, reads DSGVTQTPKHLITATGQRVTLRCSPRSGDLSVYWYQQSLDQGLQFLIQYYNGEERAKGNILERFSAQQFPDLHSELNLSSLELGDSALYFCASSVFSGGANEQFFGPGTRLTVL.

This chain connects TRBV11-2 to TRBJ2-3; 14 bases agree with TRBD2. The CDR3 sequence is 20 residues long. Germline CDR1 SGHAT, CDR2 FQNNGV. V trimming: 0 bases; J trimming: 2 bases; junction bases outside the gene matches: 10. The CDR3 bases are TGTGCCAGCAGCTTAGACCCCCGGACTAGCGGGAGGAGACCCACAGATACGCAGTATTTT. Residues: CASSLDPRTSGRRPTDTQYF.